Included here is one T cell receptor (beta chain) sequence, with context. Its specificity is not known. The CDR3 totals 15 residues. V was trimmed by 6 bases and J by 2 bases, leaving 17 bases between them. Germline loops: CDR1 LNHNV, CDR2 YYDKDF (reference sequence). The data originate from a study of CD8 T cell repertoires and HIV-1 epitope variants. Study background: Each of Twenty-five Gag and Nef epitope peptides stimulated a separate culture. 1M T cells were kept uncultured as a baseline.

Using immunoSEQ multiplex PCR, the repertoire was profiled, and TCRdb retains in-frame clones only, with some absent. The top ten clones hold roughly 42% of a sample with several thousand clones, approximately 71% of them seen once. The sequencing input was cultured CD8+ T cells derived from PBMCs. The chain joins TRBV15 to TRBJ2-7; D is possibly TRBD1 (6 bases). The TCR originated in a male donor with HIV. CDR3 sequence (DNA): TGTGCCACCAGTCGTGAACAGGGTGCCCCCTACGAGCAGTACTTC. It yields the protein CATSREQGAPYEQYF.